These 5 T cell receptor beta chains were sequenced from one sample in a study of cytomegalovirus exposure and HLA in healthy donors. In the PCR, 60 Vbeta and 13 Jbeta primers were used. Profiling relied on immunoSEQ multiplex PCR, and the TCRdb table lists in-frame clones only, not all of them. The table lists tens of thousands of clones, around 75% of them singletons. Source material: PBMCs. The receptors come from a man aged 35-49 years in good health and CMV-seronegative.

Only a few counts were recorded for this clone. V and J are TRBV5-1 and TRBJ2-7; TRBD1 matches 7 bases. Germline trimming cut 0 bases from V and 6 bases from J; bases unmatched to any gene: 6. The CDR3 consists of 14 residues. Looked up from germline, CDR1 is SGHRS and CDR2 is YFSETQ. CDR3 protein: CASSLETGRREQYF. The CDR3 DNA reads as TGCGCCAGCAGCTTGGAGACAGGGAGACGCGAGCAGTACTTC.

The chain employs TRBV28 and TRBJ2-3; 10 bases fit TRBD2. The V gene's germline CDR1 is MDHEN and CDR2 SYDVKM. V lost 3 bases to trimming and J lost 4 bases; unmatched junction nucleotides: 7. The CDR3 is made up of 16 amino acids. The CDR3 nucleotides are TGTGCCAGCAGTTTCTCGGGACTAGCGTTGGCAGATACGCAGTATTTT. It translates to CASSFSGLALADTQYF. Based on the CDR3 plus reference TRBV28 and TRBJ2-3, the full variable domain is DVKVTQSSRYLVKRTGEKVFLECVQDMDHENMFWYRQDPGLGLRLIYFSYDVKMKEKGDIPEGYSVSREKKERFSLILESASTNQTSMYLCASSFSGLALADTQYFGPGTRLTVL.

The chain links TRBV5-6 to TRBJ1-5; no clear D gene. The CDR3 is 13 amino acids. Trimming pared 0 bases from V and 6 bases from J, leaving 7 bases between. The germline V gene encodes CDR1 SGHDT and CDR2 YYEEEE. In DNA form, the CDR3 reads TGTGCCAGCAGCTTGGCCCGGGGTCAGCCCCAGCATTTT. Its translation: CASSLARGQPQHF.

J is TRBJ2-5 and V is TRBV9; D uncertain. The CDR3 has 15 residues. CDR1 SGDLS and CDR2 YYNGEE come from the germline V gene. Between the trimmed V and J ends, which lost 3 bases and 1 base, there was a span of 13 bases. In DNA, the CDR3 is TGTGCCAGCAGCGGATTTGTGGGCAGCCAAGAGACCCAGTACTTC. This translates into CASSGFVGSQETQYF.

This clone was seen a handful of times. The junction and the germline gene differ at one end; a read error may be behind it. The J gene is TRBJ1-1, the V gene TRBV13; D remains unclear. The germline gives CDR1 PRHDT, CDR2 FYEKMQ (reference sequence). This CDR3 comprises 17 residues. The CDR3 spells CVSSFPGDPVIFTEAFF. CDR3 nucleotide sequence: TGTGTCAGCAGCTTCCCGGGAGATCCGGTTATCTTCACTGAAGCTTTCTTT.